Shown below are 20 T cell receptor beta chains from a single sample sequenced in a study of beta chain features in type 1 diabetes. Expressed TCRB transcripts were sequenced because the entire RNA isolate underwent reverse transcription. Data came from immunoSEQ multiplex PCR; TCRdb stores just in-frame clones and leaves some out. This table has some 150,000 clones, 8.5% to 14% appearing once. The sequenced sample was central memory CD4+ T cells from blood. Receptors originate from a man aged 18 to 35 in good health.

This clone was counted between two and nine times. V gene TRBV6-5 combines with J gene TRBJ1-2; TRBD1 matches 7 bases. CDR1 and CDR2 from the germline V gene are MNHEY and SVGAGI. J was trimmed by 2 bases and V by 0 bases; bases with no gene match: 6. CDR3 length: 16 residues. CDR3 amino acids: CASSYSRTGANYGYTF. CDR3 coding DNA: TGTGCCAGCAGTTACTCTAGGACAGGCGCCAACTATGGCTACACCTTC.

V gene TRBV5-6 combines with J gene TRBJ1-4, with D uncertain. CDR3 length: 13 residues. From germline, CDR1 is SGHDT and CDR2 YYEEEE. Trimming pared 7 bases from V and 10 bases from J, leaving 17 bases between. The CDR3 DNA follows: TGTGCCAGCCTTAAGGACCCCTCGGGAAAACTGTTTTTT. This translates into CASLKDPSGKLFF.

This clone has a handful of counts. This sequence joins TRBV7-2 and TRBJ2-5; D not resolved. Germline V gene sequence: CDR1 SGHTA, CDR2 FQGNSA. Trimming stripped 1 base from V and 1 base from J, with 4 bases between. CDR3 size: 13 residues. DNA for the CDR3: TGTGCCAGCAGCTTAGGAATCCAAGAGACCCAGTACTTC. Its protein product is CASSLGIQETQYF.

This clone has more than one count but fewer than ten. This sequence joins TRBV7-2 and TRBJ2-7; 9 bases fit TRBD2. Germline values: CDR1 SGHTA, CDR2 FQGNSA. The junction had 4 bases not matched to a gene; V was cut back by 5 bases and J by 2 bases. The CDR3 is 14 residues long. As DNA, the CDR3 is TGTGCCAGCAGCAGCGGGAGGTTCCCCTACGAGCAGTACTTC. This translates into CASSSGRFPYEQYF.

The V gene is TRBV5-1, the J gene TRBJ2-1; 8 bases agree with TRBD2. CDR1 and CDR2 from the germline V gene are SGHRS and YFSETQ. V was pared by 0 bases and J by 12 bases, with 11 bases of the junction left unmatched. This CDR3 is built from 15 residues. The CDR3 nucleotides are TGCGCCAGCAGCTTGGAGAGCGGGGGCAGCCCAGTGCAGTTCTTC. It is translated as CASSLESGGSPVQFF.

The chain carries TRBV7-9 and TRBJ1-4; D gene ambiguous. There are 13 residues in the CDR3. Looked up from germline, CDR1 is SEHNR and CDR2 is FQNEAQ (reference sequence). V gave up 6 bases and J gave up 5 bases, with 10 bases separating them. The CDR3 DNA is TGTGCCAGCAGGAGGACGGTAAATGAAAAACTGTTTTTT. Encoded protein: CASRRTVNEKLFF.

The chain combines TRBV5-4 with TRBJ1-4, with 10 bases identical to TRBD1. Germline assignment: CDR1 SGHNT and CDR2 YYREEE (reference sequence). The CDR3 contains 14 residues. With V trimmed by 4 bases and J by 3 bases, 0 bases remained unmatched. CDR3 sequence: CASSGTGANEKLFF. CDR3 in DNA: TGTGCCAGCAGCGGGACAGGGGCTAATGAAAAACTGTTTTTT.

This clone was found a few times. The CDR3 nucleotides read TGTGCCAGCAGCGCTCGGACTAGCGGCCCCACAGATACGCAGTATTTT. This sequence encodes CASSARTSGPTDTQYF. This chain connects TRBV7-8 to TRBJ2-3, with 10 nucleotides matching TRBD2. CDR1 SGHVS and CDR2 FQNEAQ come from the germline V gene. The CDR3 is 16 amino acids. V dropped 5 bases and J dropped 2; count of bases not matched to a gene: 7.

The genes are TRBV2 and TRBJ2-5; 7 nucleotides match TRBD1. The CDR3 covers 12 residues. The trim removed 9 bases at V and 5 bases at J, leaving 6 bases unmatched. CDR1 SNHLY and CDR2 FYNNEI come from the germline V gene. The CDR3 nucleotides read TGTGCCAGTCGAGGGGGCGCTGAGACCCAGTACTTC. This gives the protein CASRGGAETQYF.

V is TRBV20-1 and J is TRBJ2-1; D unclear. V was cut by 3 bases and J by 5 bases, with 5 bases left in between. The CDR3 sequence is 11 residues long. Germline-derived CDR1 and CDR2 are DFQATT and SNEGSKA (reference sequence). The CDR3 bases are TGCAGTGCTAGGGGGAACAATGAGCAGTTCTTC. It translates to CSARGNNEQFF.

This rearrangement joins TRBV9 to TRBJ2-2, with D perhaps matching TRBD1 (6 bases). Trimming cost V 0 bases and J 5 bases, with 11 bases left between them. This CDR3 spans 15 amino acids. Germline CDR1 SGDLS, CDR2 YYNGEE. This CDR3 is CASSVGTGSTGELFF. The CDR3 DNA sequence: TGTGCCAGCAGCGTAGGAACAGGGAGTACCGGGGAGCTGTTTTTT.

The chain employs TRBV20-1 and TRBJ2-7; no definite D call. V lost 6 bases and J 5 bases, leaving 8 bases between the germline ends. The germline gives CDR1 DFQATT, CDR2 SNEGSKA (reference sequence). This CDR3 is built from 10 residues. Here the CDR3 reads CSAPRHEQYF. The CDR3 DNA sequence: TGCAGTGCCCCCCGCCACGAGCAGTACTTC.

Only a few counts were recorded for this clone. The V gene is TRBV4-2, the J gene TRBJ1-4; 7 positions match TRBD1. CDR3 length: 14 residues. Germline CDR1 LGHNA, CDR2 YNFKEQ. V lost 5 bases to trimming and J lost 8 bases; unmatched junction nucleotides: 8. The CDR3: CASSTQGGGEKLFF. CDR3 DNA sequence: TGTGCCAGCAGCACCCAGGGGGGCGGCGAAAAACTGTTTTTT.

The J gene is TRBJ1-4, the V gene TRBV29-1, with 9 bases lining up with TRBD1. This CDR3 has 14 residues. V dropped 6 bases and J dropped 3; count of bases not matched to a gene: 5. The germline V gene has CDR1 SQVTM and CDR2 ANQGSEA. This CDR3 reads CSVTGTGSNEKLFF. Written as DNA, the CDR3 is TGCAGCGTAACTGGGACAGGGTCTAATGAAAAACTGTTTTTT.

This clone was counted between two and nine times. J is TRBJ2-3 and V is TRBV5-1; 7 bases match TRBD1. This CDR3 is 14 amino acids long. Germline CDR1 and CDR2: SGHRS and YFSETQ. V dropped 5 bases and J dropped 4; count of bases not matched to a gene: 7. The CDR3 spells CASSTTGWADTQYF. CDR3 bases: TGCGCCAGCAGTACGACAGGGTGGGCAGATACGCAGTATTTT.

The rearrangement joins TRBV10-3 to TRBJ2-1, with D possibly called TRBD1 or TRBD2 (6 bases each). Germline assignment: CDR1 ENHRY and CDR2 SYGVKD. The CDR3 is 13 residues long. The V end was cut by 6 bases, the J end by 7 bases, with 13 bases between. The CDR3 sequence is CAISFGGGNEQFF. DNA of the CDR3: TGTGCCATCAGCTTTGGAGGGGGGAATGAGCAGTTCTTC.

The V and J genes are TRBV9 and TRBJ1-1, with D hard to call. Trimming stripped 0 bases from V and 1 base from J, with 4 bases between. CDR1 is SGDLS and CDR2 is YYNGEE in the germline V gene. CDR3 length: 13 amino acids. The CDR3 nucleotides are TGTGCCAGCAGCGTAGCTCAGAACACTGAAGCTTTCTTT. It encodes CASSVAQNTEAFF. Based on the CDR3 plus reference TRBV9 and TRBJ1-1, the full variable domain is DSGVTQTPKHLITATGQRVTLRCSPRSGDLSVYWYQQSLDQGLQFLIQYYNGEERAKGNILERFSAQQFPDLHSELNLSSLELGDSALYFCASSVAQNTEAFFGQGTRLTVV.

This clone was observed a handful of times. The chain has TRBV25-1 and TRBJ2-1; possibly TRBD2 for D (6 bases). There are 14 residues in the CDR3. CDR1 is MGHDK and CDR2 is SYGVNS in the germline V gene. Deletions cut 4 bases from V and 5 bases from J, with 12 bases between. The CDR3 DNA reads TGTGCCAGCAGTGGTCGGGAGAGGCACAATGAGCAGTTCTTC. As protein: CASSGRERHNEQFF. The full variable domain, completed using reference TRBV25-1 and TRBJ2-1, is EADIYQTPRYLVIGTGKKITLECSQTMGHDKMYWYQQDPGMELHLIHYSYGVNSTEKGDLSSESTVSRIRTEHFPLTLESARPSHTSQYLCASSGRERHNEQFFGPGTRLTVL.

This clone has only a few counts. The chain recombines TRBV7-8 with TRBJ1-5; D gene ambiguous. The CDR3 consists of 14 residues. Germline V gene data show CDR1 as SGHVS and CDR2 as FQNEAQ. Trimming took 5 bases from V and 2 from J, leaving 10 bases between them. The CDR3 DNA sequence: TGTGCCAGCAGCCGTCGGGGAGGCAATCAGCCCCAGCATTTT. Translating gives CASSRRGGNQPQHF.

The chain couples TRBV6-1 to TRBJ2-7; maybe TRBD2 (6 bases). This CDR3 has 15 residues. Trimming removed 7 bases at V and 4 bases at J, with 20 bases between. Germline V gene lookup returns CDR1 MNHNS and CDR2 SASEGT. DNA of the CDR3: TGTGCCAGCACCGACCGGGGGTCTGCGGAATACGAGCAGTACTTC. It translates to CASTDRGSAEYEQYF.